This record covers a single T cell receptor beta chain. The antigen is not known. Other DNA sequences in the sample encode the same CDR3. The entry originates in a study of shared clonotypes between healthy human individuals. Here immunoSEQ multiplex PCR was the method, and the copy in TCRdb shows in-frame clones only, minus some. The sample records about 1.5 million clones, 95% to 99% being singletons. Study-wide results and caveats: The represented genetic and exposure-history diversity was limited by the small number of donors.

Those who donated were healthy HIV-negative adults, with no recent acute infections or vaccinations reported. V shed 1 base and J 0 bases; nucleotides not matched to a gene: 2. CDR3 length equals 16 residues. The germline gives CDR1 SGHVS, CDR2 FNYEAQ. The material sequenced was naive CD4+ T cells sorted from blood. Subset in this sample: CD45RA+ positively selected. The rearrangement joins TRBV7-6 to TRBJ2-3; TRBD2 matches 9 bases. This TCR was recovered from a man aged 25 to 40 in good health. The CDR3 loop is CASSLGSGGSTDTQYF. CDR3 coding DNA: TGTGCCAGCAGCTTAGGTAGCGGGGGCAGCACAGATACGCAGTATTTT.